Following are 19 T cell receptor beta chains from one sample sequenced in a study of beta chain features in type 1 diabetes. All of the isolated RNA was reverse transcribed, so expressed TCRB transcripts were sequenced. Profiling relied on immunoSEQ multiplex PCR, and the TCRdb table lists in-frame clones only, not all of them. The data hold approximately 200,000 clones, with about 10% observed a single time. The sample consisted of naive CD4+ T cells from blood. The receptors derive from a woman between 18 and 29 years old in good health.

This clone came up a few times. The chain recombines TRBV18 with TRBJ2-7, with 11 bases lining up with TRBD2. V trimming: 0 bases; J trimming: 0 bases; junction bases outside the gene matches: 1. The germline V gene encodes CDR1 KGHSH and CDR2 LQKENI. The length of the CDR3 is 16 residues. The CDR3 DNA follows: TGTGCCAGCTCACCACCGACTAGCGGGAACTCCTACGAGCAGTACTTC. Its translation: CASSPPTSGNSYEQYF.

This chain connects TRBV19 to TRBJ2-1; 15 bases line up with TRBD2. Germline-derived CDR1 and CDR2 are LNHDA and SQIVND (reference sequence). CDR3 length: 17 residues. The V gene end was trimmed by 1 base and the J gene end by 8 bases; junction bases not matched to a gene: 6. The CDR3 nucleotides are TGTGCCAGTAGTATAGCCCGGACTAGCGGGAGGGCCCATGAGCAGTTCTTC. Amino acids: CASSIARTSGRAHEQFF. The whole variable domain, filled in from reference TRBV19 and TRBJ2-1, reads DGGITQSPKYLFRKEGQNVTLSCEQNLNHDAMYWYRQDPGQGLRLIYYSQIVNDFQKGDIAEGYSVSREKKESFPLTVTSAQKNPTAFYLCASSIARTSGRAHEQFFGPGTRLTVL.

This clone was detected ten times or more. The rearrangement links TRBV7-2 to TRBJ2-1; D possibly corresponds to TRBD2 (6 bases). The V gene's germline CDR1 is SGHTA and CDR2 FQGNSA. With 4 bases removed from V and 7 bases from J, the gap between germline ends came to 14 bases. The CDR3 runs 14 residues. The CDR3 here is CASSSFGLANEQFF. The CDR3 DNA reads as TGTGCCAGCAGCTCCTTCGGCCTAGCGAATGAGCAGTTCTTC.

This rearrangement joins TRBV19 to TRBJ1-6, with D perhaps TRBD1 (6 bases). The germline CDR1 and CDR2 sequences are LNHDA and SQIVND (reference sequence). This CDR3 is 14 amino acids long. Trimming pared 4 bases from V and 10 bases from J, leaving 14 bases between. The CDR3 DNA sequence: TGTGCCAGTAGTAAAGGGGGAGATGGGTCACCCCTCCACTTT. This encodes CASSKGGDGSPLHF.

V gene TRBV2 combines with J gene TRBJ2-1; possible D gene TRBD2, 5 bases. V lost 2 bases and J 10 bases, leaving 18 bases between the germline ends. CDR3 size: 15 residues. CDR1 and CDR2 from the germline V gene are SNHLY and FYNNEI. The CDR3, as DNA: TGTGCCAGCAGTGAACTTAGAGTGGGAAGCGGCGAGCAGTTCTTC. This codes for CASSELRVGSGEQFF.

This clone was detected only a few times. The CDR3 DNA sequence: TGTGCCAGTAGACTACAGGGGAGCAATCAGCCCCAGCATTTT. Its protein product is CASRLQGSNQPQHF. The chain couples TRBV19 to TRBJ1-5; 7 positions match TRBD1. V lost 6 bases, J lost 1 base, and 3 bases stayed unmatched. Germline loops: CDR1 LNHDA, CDR2 SQIVND (reference sequence). The CDR3 runs to 14 residues.

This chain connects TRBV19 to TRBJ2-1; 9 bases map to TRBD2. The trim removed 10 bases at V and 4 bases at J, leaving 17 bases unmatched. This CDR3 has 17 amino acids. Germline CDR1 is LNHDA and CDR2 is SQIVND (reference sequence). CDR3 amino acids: CATSRGVAGVGYNEQFF. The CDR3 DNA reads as TGTGCCACCTCCCGGGGGGTAGCGGGAGTGGGGTACAATGAGCAGTTCTTC.

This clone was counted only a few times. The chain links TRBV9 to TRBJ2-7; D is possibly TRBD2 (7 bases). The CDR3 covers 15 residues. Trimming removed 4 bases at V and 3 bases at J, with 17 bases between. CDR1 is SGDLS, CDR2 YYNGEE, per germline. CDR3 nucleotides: TGTGCCAGCAGCCTCGAGGGGGGGGCCAACTACGAGCAGTACTTC. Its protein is CASSLEGGANYEQYF.

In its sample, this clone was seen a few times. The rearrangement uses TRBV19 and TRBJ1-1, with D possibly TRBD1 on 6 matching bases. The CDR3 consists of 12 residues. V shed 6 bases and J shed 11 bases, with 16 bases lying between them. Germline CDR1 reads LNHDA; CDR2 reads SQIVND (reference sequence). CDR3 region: CASRLLGGAAFF. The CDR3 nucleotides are TGTGCCAGTAGATTACTAGGGGGGGCCGCTTTCTTT.

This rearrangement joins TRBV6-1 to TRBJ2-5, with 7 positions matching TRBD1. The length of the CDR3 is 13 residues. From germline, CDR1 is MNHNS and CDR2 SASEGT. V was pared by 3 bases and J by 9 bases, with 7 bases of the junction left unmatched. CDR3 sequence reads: CASSDRGQIPQYF. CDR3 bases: TGTGCCAGCAGTGACCGGGGACAGATTCCCCAGTACTTC.

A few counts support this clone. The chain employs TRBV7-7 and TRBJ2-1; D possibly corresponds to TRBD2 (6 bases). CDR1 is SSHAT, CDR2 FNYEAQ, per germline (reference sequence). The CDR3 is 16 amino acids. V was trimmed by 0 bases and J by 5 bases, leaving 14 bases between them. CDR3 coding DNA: TGTGCCAGCAGCTTAGCGCTACGGGAGCCCCACAATGAGCAGTTCTTC. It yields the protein CASSLALREPHNEQFF.

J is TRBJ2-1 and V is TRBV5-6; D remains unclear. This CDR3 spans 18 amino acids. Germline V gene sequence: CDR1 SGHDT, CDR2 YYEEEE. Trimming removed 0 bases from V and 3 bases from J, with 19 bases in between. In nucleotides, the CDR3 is TGTGCCAGCAGCTTGGCCCCCGCATTGCGGTCAGACTACAATGAGCAGTTCTTC. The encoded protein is CASSLAPALRSDYNEQFF.

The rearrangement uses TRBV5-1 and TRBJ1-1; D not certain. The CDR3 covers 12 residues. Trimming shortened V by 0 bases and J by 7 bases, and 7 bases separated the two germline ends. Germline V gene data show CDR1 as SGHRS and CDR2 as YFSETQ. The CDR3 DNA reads TGCGCCAGCAGCTTGGATCGGTTTGAAGCTTTCTTT. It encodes CASSLDRFEAFF.

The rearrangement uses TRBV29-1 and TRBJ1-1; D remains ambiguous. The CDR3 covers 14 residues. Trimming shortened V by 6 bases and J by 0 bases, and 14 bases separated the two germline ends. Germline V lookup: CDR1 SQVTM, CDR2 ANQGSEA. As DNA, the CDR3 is TGCAGCGTATGTTATGGGCCATTGAACACTGAAGCTTTCTTT. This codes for CSVCYGPLNTEAFF.

As DNA, the CDR3 is TGTGCCAGCTCGGAGAGGGCCACCTACAATGAGCAGTTCTTC. Protein product: CASSERATYNEQFF. The chain links TRBV5-5 to TRBJ2-1, with D tentatively TRBD2 (5 bases). The CDR3 is made up of 14 amino acids. Trimming removed 7 bases at V and 2 bases at J, with 13 bases between. The germline gives CDR1 SGHKS, CDR2 YYEKEE (reference sequence). Using reference TRBV5-5 and TRBJ2-1 for the parts outside the CDR3, the full variable domain is DAGVTQSPTHLIKTRGQQVTLRCSPISGHKSVSWYQQVLGQGPQFIFQYYEKEERGRGNFPDRFSARQFPNYSSELNVNALLLGDSALYLCASSERATYNEQFFGPGTRLTVL.

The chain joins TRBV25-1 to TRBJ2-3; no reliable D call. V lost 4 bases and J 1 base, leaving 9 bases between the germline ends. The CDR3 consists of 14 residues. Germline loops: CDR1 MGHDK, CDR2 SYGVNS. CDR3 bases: TGTGCCAGCAGTGCCCTCCAGGGCACAGATACGCAGTATTTT. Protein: CASSALQGTDTQYF.

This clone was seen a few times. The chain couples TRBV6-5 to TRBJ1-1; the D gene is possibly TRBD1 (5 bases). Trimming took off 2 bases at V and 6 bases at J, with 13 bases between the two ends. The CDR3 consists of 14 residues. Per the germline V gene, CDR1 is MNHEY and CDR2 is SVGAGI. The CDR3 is CASSYGALASEAFF. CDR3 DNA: TGTGCCAGCAGTTACGGGGCTTTAGCCTCTGAAGCTTTCTTT.

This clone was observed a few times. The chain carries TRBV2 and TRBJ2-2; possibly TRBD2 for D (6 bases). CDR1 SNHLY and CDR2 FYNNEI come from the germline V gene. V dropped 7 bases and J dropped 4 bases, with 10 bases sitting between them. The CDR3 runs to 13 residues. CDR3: CASMEGFTGELFF. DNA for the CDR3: TGTGCCAGCATGGAGGGATTCACCGGGGAGCTGTTTTTT.

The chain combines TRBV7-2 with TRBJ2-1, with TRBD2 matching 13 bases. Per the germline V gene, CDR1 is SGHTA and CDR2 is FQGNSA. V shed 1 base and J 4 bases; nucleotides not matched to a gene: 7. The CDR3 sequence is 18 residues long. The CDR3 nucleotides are TGTGCCAGCAGCTTAGGACTAGCGGGAGGAGATTGGTACAATGAGCAGTTCTTC. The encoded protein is CASSLGLAGGDWYNEQFF.